This T cell receptor beta chain was sequenced for a study of neoadjuvant anti-PD-1 for oral cavity cancer (TCRdb year 2021). Background on the whole study: Patients mostly received three to four biweekly doses of nivolumab at 3 mg/kg before curative-intent surgical resection. Responders were defined as patients with complete response, partial response or stable disease by RECIST 1.1; non-responders were defined as patients with progression. Patients without progression received a fourth nivolumab dose around day 43 and underwent definitive surgical resection on days 50-56. The parent correlative cohort had 11 to 12 patients and a response rate of roughly 34%. What the work shows at the level of the full study, not this receptor alone: Higher pretreatment blood TCRbeta clonality and lower post-treatment tumor TCRbeta clonality were correlated with higher pretreatment blood Treg/Th17 ratios. Only a few patients per response group were included in the TCR analyses, and larger cohorts for validation were called for by the authors. Greater tumor shrinkage was correlated with larger post-treatment sizes of preexisting intratumoral clones, suggesting that expansion of preexisting clones contributed to response.

For survey sequencing of tumor libraries, mostly roughly 5 ug of input genomic DNA was used, and two replicates were run per sample. Following the manufacturer's instructions, the team built TCRbeta libraries using the immunoSEQ hsTCRbeta kit. The completed libraries were mixed into a single pool at 3 nM, then sequenced with an Illumina NovaSeq 6000 S4 flow cell. The study's own analysis went as follows. The immunoSEQ Analyzer was used for raw data preprocessing and quality control. The analysis was restricted to productive rearrangements, with each unique CDR3 amino acid sequence defining a clonotype. Using the R package tcR, the researchers computed the Gini-Simpson index as their estimate of repertoire clonality. Student's t test was used to compare Gini indices, while Pearson correlation assessed associations with tumor size change. The table was pulled from immuneACCESS by TCRdb, which kept in-frame rearrangements only. Such tables lose some clones; where checked, under half of the loss comes from unresolved V genes, and the rest has no known cause. The V and J calls and clone size were taken over from that table, and D and trimming were inferred from the DNA. Counted in this sample were over 6,500 clones; around 48% of them appeared once. Of the sample, about 11% falls within the top ten clones.

Unmatched junction bases come to 7, with V trimmed by 5 bases and J by 4 bases. Reading the germline V gene gives CDR1 SGHVS and CDR2 FQNEAQ. Taken from cysteine to phenylalanine, the CDR3 has 15 residues. Only the CDR3 DNA stays, 45 bases, in frame from base 1. The label giving this sample's time point can be read as: before neoadjuvant nivolumab. Patients were newly diagnosed with stage II-IVA oral cavity squamous cell carcinoma and had received no prior systemic or radiation treatment. The cohort was made up of patients with locally advanced, HPV-negative oral cavity squamous cell carcinoma. Samples were obtained from a longitudinal correlative study of a single-arm phase II trial of neoadjuvant nivolumab in oral cavity squamous cell carcinoma. Subject-matched pre- and post-treatment PBMCs and tumors from three responders and three non-responders underwent genomic DNA-based TCRbeta sequencing. The Maxwell RSC DNA from Tissue kit was used to isolate genomic DNA from tumor tissue.

This clone has more than one count but fewer than ten. It has no known antigen specificity. No much larger clone is present one base from it, and per-base qualities are unavailable. The sequence is built from TRBV7-8 and TRBJ1-5, with 8 bases in between that match TRBD1. The sample consisted of tumor tissue, taken before nivolumab (anti-PD-1) treatment. The clonotype originates from a person aged 40 to 85 with oral cavity squamous cell carcinoma. The CDR3 in this case is CASSQQGQANQPQHF. The nucleotides read TGTGCCAGCAGCCAGCAGGGACAGGCTAATCAGCCCCAGCATTTT.